This T cell receptor beta chain was sequenced for a study of regulatory T cells in long-lasting Graves disease. This CDR3 is 16 amino acids long. V shed 6 bases and J shed 6 bases, with 24 bases lying between them. Researchers made TCR beta libraries by using iRepertoire HTBI primers and running Arm-PCR on CDR3 regions. TCRdb redid the calling of the multiplex PCR reads with MiXCR, one entry per CDR3 protein. In the table there are over 500,000 distinct CDR3 sequences, around 17% of which are singletons. Study results and limitations: TRBV28, TRBJ1-2 and TRBJ2-5 were segments that persistent disease favored.

As for time point: newly diagnosed GD, antithyroid drugs for less than 3 months. Isolated PBMC RNA provided the starting material for the TCR library. The patients were drawn from one endocrinology department in Xi'an, China. This clonotype was counted at least ten times. Antigen unknown. These data were also reused for a study on T cells in Graves' hyperthyroidism and ophthalmopathy. Per that study: HTBI primers were employed in a first-round RT-PCR of the TCR CDR3.

The sample in question was peripheral blood mononuclear cells (PBMCs), obtained at new diagnosis, from a patient treated with antithyroid drugs. The chain couples TRBV12-3 or TRBV12-4 to TRBJ2-7; D might be TRBD2 (6 bases). This TCR derives from a woman under 40 with Graves disease. The CDR3 DNA reads TGTGCCAGCAGCCGCACCCTCCCGGGACTTAGGCGCGAGCAGTACTTC. It encodes CASSRTLPGLRREQYF.